The clone carrying this T cell receptor (beta chain) has only a few counts. This sample is drawn from a study of shared clonotypes between healthy human individuals. Germline V gives CDR1 SGHVS, CDR2 FQNEAQ. This CDR3 has 15 residues. Every unsorted PBMC PCR replicate was loaded with about 300 ng DNA, tens of thousands of T cell genomes. Ten immunoSEQ deep assay plates were used by the authors to sequence unsorted PBMC DNA. Here immunoSEQ multiplex PCR was the method, and the copy in TCRdb shows in-frame clones only, minus some. Here the sample spans about 490,000 clones, less than 80% being singletons.

The chain joins TRBV7-8 to TRBJ2-5; D possibly uses TRBD1 or TRBD2 (5 bases each). The J call may be incorrect, as the DNA end agrees better with TRBJ2-7. Sample: PBMCs. The source is a woman aged 35 to 49 in good health. Some clones in this sample may be carry-over from other donors' samples. As DNA, the CDR3 is TGTGCCAGCAGCTTAGTTCAGGTACGGGGCGACGAGCAGTACTTC. Its protein is CASSLVQVRGDEQYF.